The 5 T cell receptor beta chains below all came from one sample that was sequenced in a study of beta chain features in type 1 diabetes. Study-wide points: There was a moderate but significant shortening of TCRB CDR3s in all four CD4+ subsets of Type 1 diabetes patients.

These receptors are not linked to any known antigen. Every bit of the isolated RNA underwent reverse transcription, so sequencing read expressed TCRB transcripts. TCRdb's table, derived via immunoSEQ multiplex PCR, lists solely in-frame clones and lacks some. The sample has 300,000 to 450,000 clones, roughly an eighth seen once. Sample: naive CD4+ T cells from blood. The receptors derive from a woman aged 18-29 years with type 1 diabetes.

The V gene is TRBV9, the J gene TRBJ2-2, with 16 positions matching TRBD2. The CDR3 is 16 amino acids. Per the germline V gene, CDR1 is SGDLS and CDR2 is YYNGEE. V shed 3 bases and J 9 bases; nucleotides not matched to a gene: 5. CDR3 protein: CASSAGLAGGPRELFF. CDR3 coding DNA: TGTGCCAGCAGCGCGGGACTAGCGGGGGGGCCTAGGGAGCTGTTTTTT.

This clone has a handful of counts. The J gene is TRBJ1-5, the V gene TRBV11-3; perhaps TRBD1 as D (5 bases). V was pared by 5 bases and J by 3 bases, with 11 bases between. The CDR3 is made up of 14 amino acids. The germline gives CDR1 SGHNT, CDR2 YENEEA. CDR3 nucleotide sequence: TGTGCCAGCAGCCCAAACAGGATCAATCAGCCCCAGCATTTT. Protein: CASSPNRINQPQHF.

The rearrangement links TRBV5-6 to TRBJ1-2, with no clear D. CDR3 length equals 14 residues. With 7 bases removed from V and 3 bases from J, the gap between germline ends came to 16 bases. Germline CDR1 SGHDT, CDR2 YYEEEE. For the CDR3, the DNA is TGTGCCAGCGGTCAAATACGGTCCGACTATGGCTACACCTTC. It is translated as CASGQIRSDYGYTF.

This clone was found a few times. The J gene is TRBJ1-5, the V gene TRBV10-3; TRBD1 is a possible D gene (6 bases). This CDR3 comprises 13 residues. Trimming shortened V by 6 bases and J by 1 base, and 7 bases separated the two germline ends. CDR1 and CDR2 (germline): ENHRY, SYGVKD. CDR3 bases: TGTGCCATCAGCGGACAGAGCAATCAGCCCCAGCATTTT. It codes for CAISGQSNQPQHF.

This sequence joins TRBV4-3 and TRBJ2-4, with 15 bases lining up with TRBD2. CDR3 size: 19 residues. The junction had 6 bases not matched to a gene; V was cut back by 0 bases and J by 3 bases. Germline-derived CDR1 and CDR2 are LGHNA and YSLEER. The DNA of the CDR3 is TGCGCCAGCAGCCAAGATTGGACTAGCGGGGGGGCGGTCAAAAACATTCAGTACTTC. Protein: CASSQDWTSGGAVKNIQYF.